Described below is a single TCR beta chain sequence and its context. Antigen unknown. The sample is drawn from a study of cytomegalovirus exposure and HLA in healthy donors. Points from the study as a whole: Researchers counted around 170 TCR beta chains as cytomegalovirus-associated. Previous analysis showed most TCR beta V segments were productive about 90% or about 30% of the time.

This CDR3 is 14 amino acids long. Germline V CDR1 and CDR2: SGHTA, FQGNSA. J gave up 4 bases and V 6 bases, and 4 bases lay outside the gene matches. The study ran its PCR with 60 Vbeta and 13 Jbeta primers. In the source study's methods: In a later analysis, the count reached 74 million or so unique TCR beta chains, with 9 million to 11 million shared. Here immunoSEQ multiplex PCR was the method, and the copy in TCRdb shows in-frame clones only, minus some. V and J calls and clone size are as listed in that table; D and trimming were resolved from the DNA. The sample data list 200,000 to 250,000 clones.

The clonotype was recovered from a girl aged 2 to 10 in good health and CMV-seropositive. The rearrangement uses TRBV7-2 and TRBJ2-3, with 10 positions matching TRBD2. The sequenced sample was PBMCs. This chain's CDR3 is CASSTSGMADTQYF. DNA of the CDR3: TGTGCCAGCAGTACTAGCGGGATGGCAGATACGCAGTATTTT.